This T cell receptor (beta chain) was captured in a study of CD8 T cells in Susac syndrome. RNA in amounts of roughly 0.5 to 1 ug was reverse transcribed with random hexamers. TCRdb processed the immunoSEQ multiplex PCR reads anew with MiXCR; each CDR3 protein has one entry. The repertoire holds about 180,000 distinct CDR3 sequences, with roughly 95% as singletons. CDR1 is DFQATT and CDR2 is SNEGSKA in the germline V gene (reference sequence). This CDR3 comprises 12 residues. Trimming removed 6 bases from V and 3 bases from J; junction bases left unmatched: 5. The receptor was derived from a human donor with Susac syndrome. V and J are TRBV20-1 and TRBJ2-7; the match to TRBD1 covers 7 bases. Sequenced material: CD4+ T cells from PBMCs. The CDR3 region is CSAPGDSYEQYF. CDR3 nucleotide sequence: TGCAGTGCCCCCGGGGACAGCTACGAGCAGTACTTC.